This T cell receptor beta chain is from a study of blood T cell repertoires in COVID-19. Across the study: PBMCs, B-cell-depleted T cells, or T cells provided the cDNA or gDNA that made up the material.

Original processing methods: For nucleated cells, counts were estimated from reference gene primer amplification. Profiled with immunoSEQ multiplex PCR; TCRdb holds only in-frame clones, not every one. That table supplies the V and J calls and clone size; D and trimming were determined from the DNA. The sample includes 200,000 to 300,000 clones, approximately 90% of them seen just once. J lost 10 bases, V lost 4 bases, and 9 bases had no gene match. The V gene's germline CDR1 is SGHDN and CDR2 FVKESK. This CDR3 spans 15 amino acids. Specimen: peripheral blood. This clonotype was obtained from a woman aged 35 to 49 with acute or convalescent COVID-19. The gene calls are TRBV14 and TRBJ1-6; 8 bases agree with TRBD1. The CDR3 nucleotides are TGTGCCAGCAGCCCCTTCGGACAGGGACAATCACCCCTCCACTTT. It yields the protein CASSPFGQGQSPLHF. Variable domain in full (rest from reference TRBV14 and TRBJ1-6): EAGVTQFPSHSVIEKGQTVTLRCDPISGHDNLYWYRRVMGKEIKFLLHFVKESKQDESGMPNNRFLAERTGGTYSTLKVQPAELEDSGVYFCASSPFGQGQSPLHFGNGTRLTVT.